This T cell receptor beta chain was obtained from a study of blood T cell repertoires in COVID-19. Background on the study: Collection of acute and convalescent COVID-19 samples took place in the United States, Italy and Spain.

Living in about two dozen US areas, the participants were between roughly 18 and 90 years of age. J gave up 3 bases and V 4 bases, and 5 bases lay outside the gene matches. The CDR3 is 14 amino acids. The germline gives CDR1 SEHNR, CDR2 FQNEAQ (reference sequence). This clone was counted at least ten times. TCRdb keeps only in-frame clones here, not all; method: immunoSEQ multiplex PCR. The sample holds under 300,000 clones, more than 75% seen once. The chain is built from TRBV7-9 and TRBJ1-2; 7 nucleotides agree with TRBD1. The source of this sequence is a woman between 45 and 60 years old who had been exposed to COVID-19. Sequencing was performed on PBMCs or T cells enriched from blood (not recorded which). In DNA, the CDR3 is TGTGCCAGCAGCTCCTCCGGGACAGACTATGGCTACACCTTC. The encoded protein is CASSSSGTDYGYTF.